The 6 T cell receptor beta chains in this list originate from one sample, sequenced in a study of blood T cell repertoires in COVID-19. Clones were sequenced by immunoSEQ multiplex PCR, and TCRdb holds only the in-frame ones, with some missing. The sample consists of some 200,000 clones, about nine tenths of them appearing once. Input material: peripheral blood. These receptors originate from a woman in her sixties with COVID-19, enrolled during active disease.

V usage is TRBV18 and J usage is TRBJ2-1; 8 bases map to TRBD2. CDR1 KGHSH and CDR2 LQKENI come from the germline V gene. CDR3 length equals 16 residues. J was trimmed by 3 bases and V by 3 bases; bases with no gene match: 7. The CDR3 DNA is TGTGCCAGCTCACCCCAAGCGGGAGTGGTCTACAATGAGCAGTTCTTC. Amino acid sequence: CASSPQAGVVYNEQFF.

The chain is built from TRBV7-9 and TRBJ2-7; 9 bases are shared with TRBD2. The CDR3 totals 17 residues. In germline, CDR1 is SEHNR, CDR2 FQNEAQ (reference sequence). Trimming took 1 base from V and 3 from J; bases not matched to a gene: 10. The chain's CDR3 is CASSLDRLAGMNYEQYF. The CDR3 nucleotides read TGTGCCAGCAGCTTAGATAGGCTAGCGGGAATGAACTACGAGCAGTACTTC.

Concerning this clone itself: Other DNA sequences in this sample translate to the same CDR3. V and J are TRBV9 and TRBJ2-7, with a weak D call TRBD2 (5 bases). The CDR3 contains 13 residues. V shed 4 bases and J shed 3 bases, with 11 bases lying between them. The germline V gene encodes CDR1 SGDLS and CDR2 YYNGEE. CDR3 DNA: TGTGCCAGCAGCTCCAGGACTGGCTACGAGCAGTACTTC. Translated: CASSSRTGYEQYF. The complete variable domain, with remaining parts taken from reference TRBV9 and TRBJ2-7, reads DSGVTQTPKHLITATGQRVTLRCSPRSGDLSVYWYQQSLDQGLQFLIQYYNGEERAKGNILERFSAQQFPDLHSELNLSSLELGDSALYFCASSSRTGYEQYFGPGTRLTVT.

The rearrangement uses TRBV7-8 and TRBJ1-2; TRBD1 agrees at 7 bases. The CDR3 sequence is 14 residues long. Trimming removed 3 bases from V and 3 bases from J; junction bases left unmatched: 4. CDR1 is SGHVS and CDR2 is FQNEAQ in the germline V gene. The CDR3 DNA reads as TGTGCCAGCAGCTTGGGGGACAGATACTATGGCTACACCTTC. This codes for CASSLGDRYYGYTF.

The J gene is TRBJ2-4, the V gene TRBV7-2; 7 nucleotides match TRBD1. The germline V gene encodes CDR1 SGHTA and CDR2 FQGNSA. V shed 5 bases and J 0 bases; nucleotides not matched to a gene: 1. The CDR3 consists of 14 residues. The CDR3 sequence: CASSRDRAKNIQYF. DNA of the CDR3: TGTGCCAGCAGCAGGGACAGAGCCAAAAACATTCAGTACTTC. Variable domain in full (rest from reference TRBV7-2 and TRBJ2-4): GAGVSQSPSNKVTEKGKDVELRCDPISGHTALYWYRQSLGQGLEFLIYFQGNSAPDKSGLPSDRFSAERTGGSVSTLTIQRTQQEDSAVYLCASSRDRAKNIQYFGAGTRLSVL.

This clone was observed a few times. The chain joins TRBV20-1 to TRBJ2-7; D not certain. Germline lookup yields CDR1 DFQATT and CDR2 SNEGSKA (reference sequence). The CDR3 spans 13 residues. V lost 3 bases and J lost 2, with 11 bases in between. The CDR3 DNA reads TGCAGTGCTAGTGGCGCATCCACCTACGAGCAGTACTTC. As protein: CSASGASTYEQYF.